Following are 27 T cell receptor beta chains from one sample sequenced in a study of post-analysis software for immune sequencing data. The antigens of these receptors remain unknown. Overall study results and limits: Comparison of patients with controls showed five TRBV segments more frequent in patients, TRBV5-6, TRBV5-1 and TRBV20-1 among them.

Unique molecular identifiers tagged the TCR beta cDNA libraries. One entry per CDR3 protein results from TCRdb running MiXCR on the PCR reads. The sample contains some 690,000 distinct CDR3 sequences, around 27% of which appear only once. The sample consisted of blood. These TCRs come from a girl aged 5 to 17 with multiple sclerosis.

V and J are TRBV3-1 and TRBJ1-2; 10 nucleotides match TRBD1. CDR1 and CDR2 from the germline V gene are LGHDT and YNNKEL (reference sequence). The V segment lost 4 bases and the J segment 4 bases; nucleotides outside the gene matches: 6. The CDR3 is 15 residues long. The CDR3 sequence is CASSLGQGVGYGYTF. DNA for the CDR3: TGTGCCAGCAGCCTTGGACAGGGGGTGGGCTATGGCTACACCTTC.

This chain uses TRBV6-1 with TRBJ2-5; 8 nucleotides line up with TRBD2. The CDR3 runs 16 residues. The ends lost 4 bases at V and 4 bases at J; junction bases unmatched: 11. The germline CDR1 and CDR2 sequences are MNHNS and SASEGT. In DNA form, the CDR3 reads TGTGCCAGCAGTGGACGAGTACTAGCGGAGGGAGAGACCCAGTACTTC. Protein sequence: CASSGRVLAEGETQYF.

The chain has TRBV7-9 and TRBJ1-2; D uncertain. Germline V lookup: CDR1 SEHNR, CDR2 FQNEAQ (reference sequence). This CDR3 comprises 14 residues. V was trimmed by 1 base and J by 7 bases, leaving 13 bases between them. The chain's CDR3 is CASSLGVRQGGYTF. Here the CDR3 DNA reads TGTGCCAGCAGCTTAGGGGTCCGGCAAGGTGGCTACACCTTC.

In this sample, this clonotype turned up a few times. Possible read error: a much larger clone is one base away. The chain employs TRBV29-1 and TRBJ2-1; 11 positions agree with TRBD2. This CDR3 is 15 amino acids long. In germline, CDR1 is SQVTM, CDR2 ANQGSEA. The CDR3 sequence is CSVEEGLAEGVRGFF. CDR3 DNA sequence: TGCAGCGTAGAAGAGGGACTAGCGGAGGGTGTACGGGGGTTCTTC.

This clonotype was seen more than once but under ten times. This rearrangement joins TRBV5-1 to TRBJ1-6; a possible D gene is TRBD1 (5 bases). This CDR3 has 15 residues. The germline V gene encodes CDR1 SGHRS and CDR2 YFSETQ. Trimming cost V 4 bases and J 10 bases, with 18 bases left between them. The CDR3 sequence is CASSPKGQGGSPLHF. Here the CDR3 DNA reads TGCGCCAGCAGCCCGAAGGGGCAGGGAGGGTCACCCCTCCACTTT.

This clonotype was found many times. CDR3 loop: CASSPGGGSYNEQFF. The CDR3 coding sequence is TGTGCCAGCAGTCCGGGCGGGGGATCCTACAATGAGCAGTTCTTC. The chain uses TRBV12-3 or TRBV12-4 and TRBJ2-1; TRBD2 aligns across 7 bases. CDR3 length: 15 residues. V shed 5 bases and J 1 base; nucleotides not matched to a gene: 5.

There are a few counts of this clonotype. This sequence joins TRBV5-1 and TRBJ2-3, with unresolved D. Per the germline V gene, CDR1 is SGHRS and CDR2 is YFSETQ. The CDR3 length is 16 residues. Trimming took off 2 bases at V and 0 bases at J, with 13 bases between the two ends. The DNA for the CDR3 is TGCGCCAGCAGCTTTGGTCCGGCCACTAGCACAGATACGCAGTATTTT. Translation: CASSFGPATSTDTQYF.

Here the CDR3 reads CSASAYPTSGGHHGTDTQYF. The CDR3 DNA is TGCAGTGCTAGTGCTTACCCTACTAGCGGGGGCCACCACGGCACAGATACGCAGTATTTT. The gene calls are TRBV20-1 and TRBJ2-3; 11 bases are shared with TRBD2. Germline V gene lookup returns CDR1 DFQATT and CDR2 SNEGSKA (reference sequence). The CDR3 is made up of 20 amino acids. Trimming cost V 3 bases and J 1 base; bases outside gene matches: 18.

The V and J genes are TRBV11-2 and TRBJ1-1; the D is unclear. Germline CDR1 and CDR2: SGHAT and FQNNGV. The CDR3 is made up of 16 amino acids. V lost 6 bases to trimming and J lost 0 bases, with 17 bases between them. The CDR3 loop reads CASRRAGIKVNTEAFF. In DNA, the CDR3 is TGTGCCAGCAGACGAGCGGGGATAAAAGTGAACACTGAAGCTTTCTTT.

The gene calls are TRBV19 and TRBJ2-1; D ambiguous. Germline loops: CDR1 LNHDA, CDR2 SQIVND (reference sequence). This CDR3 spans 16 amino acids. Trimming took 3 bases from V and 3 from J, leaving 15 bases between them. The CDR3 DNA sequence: TGTGCCAGTAGTATGCCCAGCCGCCAGTTCTACAATGAGCAGTTCTTC. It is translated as CASSMPSRQFYNEQFF. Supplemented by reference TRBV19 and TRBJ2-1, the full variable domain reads DGGITQSPKYLFRKEGQNVTLSCEQNLNHDAMYWYRQDPGQGLRLIYYSQIVNDFQKGDIAEGYSVSREKKESFPLTVTSAQKNPTAFYLCASSMPSRQFYNEQFFGPGTRLTVL.

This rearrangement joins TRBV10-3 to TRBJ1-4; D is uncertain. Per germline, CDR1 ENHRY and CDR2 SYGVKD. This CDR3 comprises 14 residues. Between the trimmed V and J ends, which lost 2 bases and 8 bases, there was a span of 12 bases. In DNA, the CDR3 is TGTGCCATCAGTGAGGATAGGGATGGAGAAAAACTGTTTTTT. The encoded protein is CAISEDRDGEKLFF.

The CDR3 sequence is CASSLAWSGVGVEQYF. CDR3 nucleotide sequence: TGTGCCAGCAGCTTAGCTTGGTCGGGCGTCGGTGTCGAGCAGTACTTC. The chain links TRBV7-2 to TRBJ2-7; D is unclear. The V gene lost 0 bases and the J gene lost 6 bases, with 18 bases spanning the gap. Germline V gene sequence: CDR1 SGHTA, CDR2 FQGNSA. CDR3 length: 16 residues.

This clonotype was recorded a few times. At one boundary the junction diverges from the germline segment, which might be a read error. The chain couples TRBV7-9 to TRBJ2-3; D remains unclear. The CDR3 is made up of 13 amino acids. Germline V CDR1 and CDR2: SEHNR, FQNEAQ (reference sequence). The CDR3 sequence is CTSSLVVFHTQYF. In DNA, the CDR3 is TGTACCAGCAGCTTAGTAGTTTTTCATACGCAGTATTTT.

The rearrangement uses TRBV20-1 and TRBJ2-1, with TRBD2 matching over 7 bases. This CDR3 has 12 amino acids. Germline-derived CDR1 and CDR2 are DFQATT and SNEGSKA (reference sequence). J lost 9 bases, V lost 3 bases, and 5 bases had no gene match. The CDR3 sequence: CSASGRPGEQFF. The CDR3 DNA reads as TGCAGTGCTAGCGGGAGGCCGGGTGAGCAGTTCTTC.

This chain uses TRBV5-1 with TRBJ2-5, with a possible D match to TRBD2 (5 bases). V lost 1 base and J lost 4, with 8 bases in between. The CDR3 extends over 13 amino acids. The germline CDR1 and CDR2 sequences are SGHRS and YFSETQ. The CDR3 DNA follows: TGCGCCAGCAGCTTGAGGGAGTTAGAGACCCAGTACTTC. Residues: CASSLRELETQYF.

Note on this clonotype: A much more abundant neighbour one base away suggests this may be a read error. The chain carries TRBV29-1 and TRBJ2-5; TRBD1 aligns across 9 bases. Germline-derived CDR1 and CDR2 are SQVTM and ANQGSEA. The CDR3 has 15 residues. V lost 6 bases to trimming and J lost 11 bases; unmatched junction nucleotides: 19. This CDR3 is CSVRPGTGFLQEQYF. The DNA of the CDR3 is TGCAGCGTCCGTCCCGGGACAGGGTTTTTGCAAGAGCAGTACTTC.

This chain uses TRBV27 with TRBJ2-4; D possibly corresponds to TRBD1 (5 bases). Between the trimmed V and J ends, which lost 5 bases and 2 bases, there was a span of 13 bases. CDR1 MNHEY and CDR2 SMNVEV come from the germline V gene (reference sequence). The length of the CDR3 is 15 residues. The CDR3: CASSARQKTKNIQYF. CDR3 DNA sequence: TGTGCCAGCAGTGCCCGACAGAAGACCAAAAACATTCAGTACTTC.

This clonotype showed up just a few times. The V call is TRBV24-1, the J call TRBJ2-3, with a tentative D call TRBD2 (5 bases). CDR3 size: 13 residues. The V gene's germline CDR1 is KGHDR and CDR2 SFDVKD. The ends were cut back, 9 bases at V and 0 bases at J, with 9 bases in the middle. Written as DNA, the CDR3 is TGTGCCACCGGTGGCGGGAGCACAGATACGCAGTATTTT. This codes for CATGGGSTDTQYF.

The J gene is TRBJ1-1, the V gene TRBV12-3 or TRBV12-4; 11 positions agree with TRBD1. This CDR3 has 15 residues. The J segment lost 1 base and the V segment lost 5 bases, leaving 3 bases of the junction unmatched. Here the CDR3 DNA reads TGTGCCAGCAGTCCAGGGACAGGGGGGAACACTGAAGCTTTCTTT. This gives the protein CASSPGTGGNTEAFF.

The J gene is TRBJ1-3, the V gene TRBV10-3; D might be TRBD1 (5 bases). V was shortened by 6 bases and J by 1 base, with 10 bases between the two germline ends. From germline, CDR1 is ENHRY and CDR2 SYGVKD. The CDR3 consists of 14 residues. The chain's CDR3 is CAIRPGSSGNTIYF. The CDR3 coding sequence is TGTGCCATCAGACCAGGGTCTTCTGGAAACACCATATATTTT.

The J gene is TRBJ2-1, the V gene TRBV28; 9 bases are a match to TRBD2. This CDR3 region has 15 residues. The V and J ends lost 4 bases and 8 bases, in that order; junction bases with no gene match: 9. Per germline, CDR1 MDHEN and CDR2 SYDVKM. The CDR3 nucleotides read TGTGCCAGCAGTTCCTATAGCGGGAGAAGCTATGAGCAGTTCTTC. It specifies CASSSYSGRSYEQFF.

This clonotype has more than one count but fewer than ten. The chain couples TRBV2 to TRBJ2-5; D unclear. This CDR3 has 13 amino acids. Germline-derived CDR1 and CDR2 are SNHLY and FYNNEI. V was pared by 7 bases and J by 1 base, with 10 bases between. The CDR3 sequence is CASIGQLQETQYF. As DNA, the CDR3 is TGTGCCAGCATAGGGCAACTCCAAGAGACCCAGTACTTC.

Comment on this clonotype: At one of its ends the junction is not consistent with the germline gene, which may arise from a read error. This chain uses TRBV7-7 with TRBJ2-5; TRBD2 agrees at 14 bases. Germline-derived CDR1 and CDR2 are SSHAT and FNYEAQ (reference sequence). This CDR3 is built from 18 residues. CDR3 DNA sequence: TGTGCTAGCAGCTTAGAGACTAGCGGGGGGGCCTTAAAAGAGACCCAGTACTTC. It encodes CASSLETSGGALKETQYF.

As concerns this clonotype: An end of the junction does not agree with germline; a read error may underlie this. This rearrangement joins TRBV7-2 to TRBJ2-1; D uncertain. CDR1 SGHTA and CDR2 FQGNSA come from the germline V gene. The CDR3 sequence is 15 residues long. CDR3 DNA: TGTGCCAGCGGCTTATTGCCAGCGCCAAACAATGAGCAGTTCTTC. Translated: CASGLLPAPNNEQFF.

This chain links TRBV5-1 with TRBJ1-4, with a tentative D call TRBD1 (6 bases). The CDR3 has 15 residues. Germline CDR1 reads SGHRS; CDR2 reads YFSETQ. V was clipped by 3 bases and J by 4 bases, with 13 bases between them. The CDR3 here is CASSSGQRSNEKLFF. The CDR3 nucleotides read TGCGCCAGCAGCTCAGGACAGCGAAGTAATGAAAAACTGTTTTTT.

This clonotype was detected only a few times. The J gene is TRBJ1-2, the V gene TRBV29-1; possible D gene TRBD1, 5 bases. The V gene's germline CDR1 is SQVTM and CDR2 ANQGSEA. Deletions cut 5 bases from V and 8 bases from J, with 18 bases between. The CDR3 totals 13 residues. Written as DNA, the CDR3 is TGCAGCGTTATAAGACCTGGGGGATACGGCTACACCTTC. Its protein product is CSVIRPGGYGYTF.

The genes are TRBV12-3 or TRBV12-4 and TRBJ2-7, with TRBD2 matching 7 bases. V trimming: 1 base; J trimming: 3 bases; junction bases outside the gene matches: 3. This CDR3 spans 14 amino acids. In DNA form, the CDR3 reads TGTGCCAGCAGTTTAGATCTAGCGGACTACGAGCAGTACTTC. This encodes CASSLDLADYEQYF.